The entry below describes one TCR beta chain. Its antigen is as yet unknown. J lost 4 bases, V lost 6 bases, and 6 bases had no gene match. Germline V gives CDR1 MDHEN, CDR2 SYDVKM. The CDR3 length is 15 residues. This sample stems from a study of OX40 agonist ivuxolimab in advanced cancers. Findings and caveats of the study: Expanded peripheral T cell antigen specificity was not determined.

Profiling relied on immunoSEQ multiplex PCR, and the TCRdb table lists in-frame clones only, not all of them. This table has about 60,000 clones, 89% appearing once. This clonotype was sampled from an adult with an advanced solid tumor such as melanoma, head and neck, liver or kidney cancer. Here the sequenced sample was CD4+ or CD8+ T cells sorted from blood, taken in a trial of the OX40 agonist ivuxolimab. The gene calls are TRBV28 and TRBJ2-2, with 9 positions matching TRBD1. DNA for the CDR3: TGTGCCAGCAGGCCCGGGACAGGGTCCACCGGGGAGCTGTTTTTT. Amino acids: CASRPGTGSTGELFF.